There are a few counts of the clone carrying this T cell receptor beta chain. Antigen specificity is unknown. The CDR3 runs 14 residues. Germline V gene lookup returns CDR1 SNHLY and CDR2 FYNNEI. V lost 0 bases and J 4 bases, leaving 10 bases between the germline ends. This specimen belongs to a study of beta chain features in type 1 diabetes. Points from the study as a whole: The similarity of naive, central memory and Treg TCRB repertoires appeared greater among patients than among healthy donors. There was a moderate but significant shortening of TCRB CDR3s in all four CD4+ subsets of Type 1 diabetes patients.

Isolated RNA was reverse transcribed in full, so expressed TCRB transcripts were sequenced. The method was immunoSEQ multiplex PCR; TCRdb's version includes in-frame clones alone and lacks a portion of them. In the table there are roughly 240,000 clones, about 14% of which are singletons. Material for sequencing was naive CD4+ T cells from blood. The rearrangement joins TRBV2 to TRBJ2-7; D remains ambiguous. This TCR derives from a woman in her forties in good health. The CDR3 nucleotides read TGTGCCAGCAGTGAAGCAACAGAAAAGTACGAGCAGTACTTC. Translated: CASSEATEKYEQYF.